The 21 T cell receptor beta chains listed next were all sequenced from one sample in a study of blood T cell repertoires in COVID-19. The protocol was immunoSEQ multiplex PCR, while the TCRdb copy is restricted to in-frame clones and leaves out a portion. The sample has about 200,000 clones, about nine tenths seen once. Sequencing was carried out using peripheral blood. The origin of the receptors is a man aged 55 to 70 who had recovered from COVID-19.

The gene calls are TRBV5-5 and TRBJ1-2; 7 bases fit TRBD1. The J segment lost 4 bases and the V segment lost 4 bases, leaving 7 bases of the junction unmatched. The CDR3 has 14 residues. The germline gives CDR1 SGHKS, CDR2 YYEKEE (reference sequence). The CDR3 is CASSPSGTAYGYTF. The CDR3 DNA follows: TGTGCCAGCAGCCCTTCCGGGACAGCCTATGGCTACACCTTC.

The CDR3 here is CASSLEQLNTEAFF. DNA of the CDR3: TGCGCCAGCAGCTTGGAACAGTTGAACACTGAAGCTTTCTTT. The rearrangement links TRBV5-1 to TRBJ1-1; unclear D gene. Looked up from germline, CDR1 is SGHRS and CDR2 is YFSETQ. The V gene lost 0 bases and the J gene lost 0 bases, with 6 bases spanning the gap. This CDR3 is built from 14 residues.

The CDR3, as DNA: TGTGCCAGCAGCACCGACACGACCGGCTCCTACGAGCAGTACTTC. Translated: CASSTDTTGSYEQYF. J is TRBJ2-7 and V is TRBV7-2; D is ambiguous. Per the germline V gene, CDR1 is SGHTA and CDR2 is FQGNSA. The CDR3 consists of 15 residues. V lost 5 bases and J lost 0, with 14 bases in between.

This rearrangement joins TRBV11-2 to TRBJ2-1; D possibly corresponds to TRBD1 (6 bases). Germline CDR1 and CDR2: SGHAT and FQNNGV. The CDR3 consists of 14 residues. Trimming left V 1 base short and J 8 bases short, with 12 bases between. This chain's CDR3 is CASSLAQGHYEQFF. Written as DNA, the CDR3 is TGTGCCAGCAGCTTAGCACAGGGACATTATGAGCAGTTCTTC.

The CDR3 DNA is TGTGCCAGCAGCCGAAGATTAGAGGGATTCTACGAGCAGTACTTC. Its translation is CASSRRLEGFYEQYF. The genes are TRBV9 and TRBJ2-7, with a weak D call TRBD2 (5 bases). The CDR3 is 15 residues long. V was trimmed by 4 bases and J by 3 bases, leaving 17 bases between them. Per the germline V gene, CDR1 is SGDLS and CDR2 is YYNGEE.

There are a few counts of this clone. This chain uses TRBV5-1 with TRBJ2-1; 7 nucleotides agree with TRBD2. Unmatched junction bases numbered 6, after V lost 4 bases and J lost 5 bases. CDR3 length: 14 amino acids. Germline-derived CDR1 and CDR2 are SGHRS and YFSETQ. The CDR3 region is CASSGGDYHNEQFF. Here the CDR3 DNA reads TGCGCCAGCAGCGGGGGGGACTACCACAATGAGCAGTTCTTC.

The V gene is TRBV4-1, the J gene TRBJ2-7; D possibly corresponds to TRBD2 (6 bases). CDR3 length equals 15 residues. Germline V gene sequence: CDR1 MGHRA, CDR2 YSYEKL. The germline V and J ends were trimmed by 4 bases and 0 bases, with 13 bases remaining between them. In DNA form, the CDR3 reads TGCGCCAGCAGCCCGCGGGAAAGGGGCTCCTACGAGCAGTACTTC. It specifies CASSPRERGSYEQYF.

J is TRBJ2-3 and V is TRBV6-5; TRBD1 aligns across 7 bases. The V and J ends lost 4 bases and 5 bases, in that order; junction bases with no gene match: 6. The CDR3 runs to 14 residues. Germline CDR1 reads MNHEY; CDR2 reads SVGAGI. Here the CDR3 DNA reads TGTGCCAGCAGTTCGGGACAGCCGATAGATACGCAGTATTTT. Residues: CASSSGQPIDTQYF.

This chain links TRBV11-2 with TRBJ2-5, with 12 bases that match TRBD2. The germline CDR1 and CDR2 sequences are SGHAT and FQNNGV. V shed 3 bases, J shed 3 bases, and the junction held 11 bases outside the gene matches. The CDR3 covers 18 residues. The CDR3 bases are TGTGCCAGCAGCTTCCTTTGGCTAGCGGGGGGGCTCGAAGAGACCCAGTACTTC. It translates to CASSFLWLAGGLEETQYF.

The CDR3 loop reads CASSLPGRGTEAFF. CDR3 bases: TGTGCCAGCAGCTTGCCGGGAAGAGGGACTGAAGCTTTCTTT. The chain joins TRBV5-6 to TRBJ1-1; D unresolved. Germline V gives CDR1 SGHDT, CDR2 YYEEEE. The CDR3 is 14 amino acids. The germline V and J ends were trimmed by 1 base and 5 bases, with 12 bases remaining between them.

CDR3 nucleotide sequence: TGTGCCAGCGCCCCGGGGATTACTAATGAAAAACTGTTTTTT. This translates into CASAPGITNEKLFF. The genes are TRBV3-1 (or the pseudogene TRBV3-2) and TRBJ1-4, with D uncertain. The CDR3 length is 14 residues. Trimming stripped 8 bases from V and 2 bases from J, with 12 bases between. Germline V gene data show CDR1 as LGHDT and CDR2 as YNNKEL (reference sequence).

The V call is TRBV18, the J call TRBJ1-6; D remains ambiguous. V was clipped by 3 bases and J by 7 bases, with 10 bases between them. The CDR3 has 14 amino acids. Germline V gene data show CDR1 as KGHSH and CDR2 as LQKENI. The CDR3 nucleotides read TGTGCCAGCTCACCCGGGATGTACAATTCACCCCTCCACTTT. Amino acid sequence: CASSPGMYNSPLHF.

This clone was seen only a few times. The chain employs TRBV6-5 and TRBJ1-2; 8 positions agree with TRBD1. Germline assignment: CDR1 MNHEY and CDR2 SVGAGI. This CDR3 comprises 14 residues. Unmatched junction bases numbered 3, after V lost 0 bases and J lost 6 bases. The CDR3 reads CASSYSQGADGYTF. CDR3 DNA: TGTGCCAGCAGTTACTCTCAGGGGGCCGATGGCTACACCTTC.

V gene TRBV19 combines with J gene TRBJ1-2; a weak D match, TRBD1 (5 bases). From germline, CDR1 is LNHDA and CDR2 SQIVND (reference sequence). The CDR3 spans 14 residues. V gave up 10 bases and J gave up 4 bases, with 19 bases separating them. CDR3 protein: CATSEWGGSYGYTF. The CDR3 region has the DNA TGTGCCACCTCAGAGTGGGGGGGTTCCTATGGCTACACCTTC.

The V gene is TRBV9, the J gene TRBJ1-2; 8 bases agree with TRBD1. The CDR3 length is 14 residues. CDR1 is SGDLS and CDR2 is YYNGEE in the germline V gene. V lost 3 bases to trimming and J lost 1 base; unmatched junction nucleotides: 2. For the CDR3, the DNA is TGTGCCAGCAGCGCAGGGACAGGTAACTATGGCTACACCTTC. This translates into CASSAGTGNYGYTF.

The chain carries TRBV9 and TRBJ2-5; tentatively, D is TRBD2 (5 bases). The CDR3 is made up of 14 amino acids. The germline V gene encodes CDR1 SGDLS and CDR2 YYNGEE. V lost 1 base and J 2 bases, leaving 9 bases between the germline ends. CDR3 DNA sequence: TGTGCCAGCAGCGTAACGGGAAGGCAAGAGACCCAGTACTTC. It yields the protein CASSVTGRQETQYF.

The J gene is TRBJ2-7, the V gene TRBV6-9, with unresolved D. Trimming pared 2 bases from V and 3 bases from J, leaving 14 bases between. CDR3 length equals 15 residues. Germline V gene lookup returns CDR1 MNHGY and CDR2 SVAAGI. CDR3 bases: TGTGCCAGCAGTTATGGAACCGAGGATGGCTACGAGCAGTACTTC. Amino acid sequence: CASSYGTEDGYEQYF.

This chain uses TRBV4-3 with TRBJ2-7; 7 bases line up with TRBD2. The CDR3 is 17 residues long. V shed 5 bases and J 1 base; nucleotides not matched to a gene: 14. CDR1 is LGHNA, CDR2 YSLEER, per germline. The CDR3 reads CASSKTLGGFDSYEQYF. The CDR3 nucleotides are TGCGCCAGCAGCAAGACCCTGGGAGGGTTCGATTCCTACGAGCAGTACTTC.

Here the CDR3 DNA reads TGTGCCAGCAGTCCTCTAGCGATCACAGATACGCAGTATTTT. This sequence encodes CASSPLAITDTQYF. The V call is TRBV2, the J call TRBJ2-3, with D tentatively TRBD2 (6 bases). Between the trimmed V and J ends, which lost 5 bases and 2 bases, there was a span of 11 bases. CDR3 length: 14 residues. CDR1 is SNHLY and CDR2 is FYNNEI in the germline V gene.

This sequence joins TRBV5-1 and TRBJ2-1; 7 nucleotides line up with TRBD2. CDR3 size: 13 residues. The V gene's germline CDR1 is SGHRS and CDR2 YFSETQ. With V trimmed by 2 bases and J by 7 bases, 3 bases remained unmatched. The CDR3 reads CASSFGGGNEQFF. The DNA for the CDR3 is TGCGCCAGCAGCTTTGGGGGAGGGAATGAGCAGTTCTTC.

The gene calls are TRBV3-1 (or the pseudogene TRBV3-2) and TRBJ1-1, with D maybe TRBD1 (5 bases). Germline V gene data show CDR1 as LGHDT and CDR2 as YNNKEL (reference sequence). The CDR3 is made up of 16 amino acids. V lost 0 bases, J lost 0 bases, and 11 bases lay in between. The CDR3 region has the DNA TGTGCCAGCAGCCAAGATCTGCGCAGGGTGAACACTGAAGCTTTCTTT. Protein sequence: CASSQDLRRVNTEAFF.